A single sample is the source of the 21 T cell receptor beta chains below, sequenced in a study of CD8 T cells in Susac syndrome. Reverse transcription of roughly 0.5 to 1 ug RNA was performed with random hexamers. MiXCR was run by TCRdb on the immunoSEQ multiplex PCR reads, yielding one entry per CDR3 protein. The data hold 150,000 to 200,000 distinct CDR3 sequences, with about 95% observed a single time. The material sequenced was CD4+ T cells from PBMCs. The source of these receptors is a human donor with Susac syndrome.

In DNA, the CDR3 is TGTGCCAGCTCGCGTACTAGCGGGGGCGAGCAGTACTTC. Amino acid sequence: CASSRTSGGEQYF. The J gene is TRBJ2-7, the V gene TRBV18, with TRBD2 matching 11 bases. The CDR3 has 13 amino acids. Germline V gene lookup returns CDR1 KGHSH and CDR2 LQKENI. Trimming cost V 6 bases and J 6 bases; bases outside gene matches: 4.

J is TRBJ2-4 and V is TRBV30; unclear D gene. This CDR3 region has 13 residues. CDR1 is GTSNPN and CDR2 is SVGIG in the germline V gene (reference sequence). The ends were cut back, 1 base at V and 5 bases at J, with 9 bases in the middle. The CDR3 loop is CAWSDDGENIQYF. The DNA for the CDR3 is TGTGCCTGGAGTGATGACGGAGAAAACATTCAGTACTTC. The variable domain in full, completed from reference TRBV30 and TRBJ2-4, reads SQTIHQWPATLVQPVGSPLSLECTVEGTSNPNLYWYRQAAGRGLQLLFYSVGIGQISSEVPQNLSASRPQDRQFILSSKKLLLSDSGFYLCAWSDDGENIQYFGAGTRLSVL.

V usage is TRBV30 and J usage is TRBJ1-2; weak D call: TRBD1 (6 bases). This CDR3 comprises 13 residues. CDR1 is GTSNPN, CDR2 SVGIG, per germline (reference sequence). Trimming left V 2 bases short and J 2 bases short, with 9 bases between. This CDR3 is CAWSQGQNYGYTF. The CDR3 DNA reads TGTGCCTGGAGTCAGGGACAAAACTATGGCTACACCTTC. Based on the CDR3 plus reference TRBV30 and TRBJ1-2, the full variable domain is SQTIHQWPATLVQPVGSPLSLECTVEGTSNPNLYWYRQAAGRGLQLLFYSVGIGQISSEVPQNLSASRPQDRQFILSSKKLLLSDSGFYLCAWSQGQNYGYTFGSGTRLTVV.

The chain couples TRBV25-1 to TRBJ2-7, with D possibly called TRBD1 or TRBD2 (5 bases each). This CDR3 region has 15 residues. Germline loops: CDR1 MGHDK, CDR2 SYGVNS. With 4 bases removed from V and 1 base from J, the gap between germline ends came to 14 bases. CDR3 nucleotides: TGTGCCAGCAGTGCCCGCGGGCAGGGATCCTACGAGCAGTACTTC. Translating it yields CASSARGQGSYEQYF.

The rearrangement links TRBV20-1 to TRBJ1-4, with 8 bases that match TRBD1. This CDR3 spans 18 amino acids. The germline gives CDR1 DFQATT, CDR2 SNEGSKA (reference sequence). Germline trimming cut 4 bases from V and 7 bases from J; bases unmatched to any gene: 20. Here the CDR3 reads CSAMSRISLQGAAEKLFF. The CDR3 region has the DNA TGCAGTGCTATGTCCCGTATTTCCCTTCAGGGGGCCGCTGAAAAACTGTTTTTT.

The CDR3: CASSQPGLAGGNEQFF. CDR3 DNA sequence: TGCGCCAGCAGCCAACCGGGACTAGCGGGAGGGAATGAGCAGTTCTTC. The chain has TRBV4-1 and TRBJ2-1, with TRBD2 matching 16 bases. The germline CDR1 and CDR2 sequences are MGHRA and YSYEKL. The V and J ends lost 2 bases and 7 bases, in that order; junction bases with no gene match: 2. The CDR3 consists of 16 residues.

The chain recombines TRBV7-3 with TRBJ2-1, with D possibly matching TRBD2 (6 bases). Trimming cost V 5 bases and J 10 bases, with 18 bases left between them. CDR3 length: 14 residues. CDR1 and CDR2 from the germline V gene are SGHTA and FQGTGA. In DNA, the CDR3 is TGTGCCAGCAGCGAACCCAATGCGGGGCAAGAGCAGTTCTTC. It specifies CASSEPNAGQEQFF. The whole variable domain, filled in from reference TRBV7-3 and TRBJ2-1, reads GAGVSQTPSNKVTEKGKYVELRCDPISGHTALYWYRQSLGQGPEFLIYFQGTGAADDSGLPNDRFFAVRPEGSVSTLKIQRTERGDSAVYLCASSEPNAGQEQFFGPGTRLTVL.

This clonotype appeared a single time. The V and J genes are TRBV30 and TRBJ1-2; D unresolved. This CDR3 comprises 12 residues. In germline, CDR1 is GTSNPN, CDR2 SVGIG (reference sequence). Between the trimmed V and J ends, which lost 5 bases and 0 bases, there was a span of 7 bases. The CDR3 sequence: CAWASTNYGYTF. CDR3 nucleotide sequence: TGTGCCTGGGCAAGTACTAACTATGGCTACACCTTC.

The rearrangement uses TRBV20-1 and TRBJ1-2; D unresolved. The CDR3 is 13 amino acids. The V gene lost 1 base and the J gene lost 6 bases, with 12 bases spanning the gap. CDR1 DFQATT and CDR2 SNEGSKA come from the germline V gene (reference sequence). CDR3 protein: CSARVPTVNGYTF. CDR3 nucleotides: TGCAGTGCTAGAGTCCCGACGGTCAATGGCTACACCTTC.

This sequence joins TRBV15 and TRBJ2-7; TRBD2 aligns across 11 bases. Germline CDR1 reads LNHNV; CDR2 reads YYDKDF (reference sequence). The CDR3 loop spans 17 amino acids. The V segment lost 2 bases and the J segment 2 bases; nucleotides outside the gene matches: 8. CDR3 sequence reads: CATSRSKGLADPYEQYF. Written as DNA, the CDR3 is TGTGCCACCAGCAGAAGTAAGGGACTAGCGGATCCCTACGAGCAGTACTTC.

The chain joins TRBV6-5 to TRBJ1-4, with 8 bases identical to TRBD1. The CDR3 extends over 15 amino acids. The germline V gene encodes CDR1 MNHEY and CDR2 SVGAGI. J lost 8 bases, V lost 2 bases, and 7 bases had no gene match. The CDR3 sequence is CASSYTPGQGEKLFF. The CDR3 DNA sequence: TGTGCCAGCAGTTACACGCCCGGACAGGGAGAAAAACTGTTTTTT.

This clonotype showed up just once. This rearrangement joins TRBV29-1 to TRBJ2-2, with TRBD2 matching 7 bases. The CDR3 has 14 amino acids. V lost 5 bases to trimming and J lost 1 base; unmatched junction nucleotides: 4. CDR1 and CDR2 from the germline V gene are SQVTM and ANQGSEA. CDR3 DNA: TGCAGCGTTAGGAGCGGGGTGAACACCGGGGAGCTGTTTTTT. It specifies CSVRSGVNTGELFF.

CDR3 coding DNA: TGTGCCAGCAGCCCGGTCGGGGGAGGGCCAGGCGAGCAGTACTTC. It specifies CASSPVGGGPGEQYF. The chain joins TRBV7-2 to TRBJ2-7, with 7 bases aligning to TRBD2. CDR1 and CDR2 from the germline V gene are SGHTA and FQGNSA. With V trimmed by 5 bases and J by 6 bases, 13 bases remained unmatched. CDR3 length: 15 amino acids.

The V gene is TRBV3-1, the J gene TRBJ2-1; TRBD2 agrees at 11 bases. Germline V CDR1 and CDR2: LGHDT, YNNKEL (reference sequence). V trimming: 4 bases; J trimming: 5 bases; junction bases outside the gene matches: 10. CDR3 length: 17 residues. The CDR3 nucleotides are TGTGCCAGCAGCCCTCGTCCCCCGGGACTAGCGGACAATGAGCAGTTCTTC. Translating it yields CASSPRPPGLADNEQFF.

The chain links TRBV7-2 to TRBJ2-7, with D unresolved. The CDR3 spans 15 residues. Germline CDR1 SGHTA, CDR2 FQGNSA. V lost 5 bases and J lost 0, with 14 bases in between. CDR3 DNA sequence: TGTGCCAGCAGCGTACAGCGAACCAACTCCTACGAGCAGTACTTC. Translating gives CASSVQRTNSYEQYF.

This CDR3 is CASRPLLRTSGLGEQFF. The CDR3 region has the DNA TGCGCCAGTCGTCCTCTTCTCCGGACTAGCGGGCTAGGTGAGCAGTTCTTC. V gene TRBV10-2 combines with J gene TRBJ2-1; 11 bases map to TRBD2. Germline V gene sequence: CDR1 WSHSY, CDR2 SAAADI. The CDR3 is made up of 17 amino acids. The V and J ends lost 9 bases and 9 bases, in that order; junction bases with no gene match: 19.

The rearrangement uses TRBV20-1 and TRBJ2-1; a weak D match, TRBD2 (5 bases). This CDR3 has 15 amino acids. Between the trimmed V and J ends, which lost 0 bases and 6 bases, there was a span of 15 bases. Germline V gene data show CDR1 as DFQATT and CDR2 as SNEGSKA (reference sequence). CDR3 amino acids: CSARDLARATNEQFF. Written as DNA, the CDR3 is TGCAGTGCTAGAGATCTTGCGAGGGCTACCAATGAGCAGTTCTTC.

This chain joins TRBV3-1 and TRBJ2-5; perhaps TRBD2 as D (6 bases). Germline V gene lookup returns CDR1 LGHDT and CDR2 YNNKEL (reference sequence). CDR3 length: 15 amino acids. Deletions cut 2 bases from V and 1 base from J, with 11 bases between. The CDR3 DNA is TGTGCCAGCAGCCAACTGGCGGGACCCCAAGAGACCCAGTACTTC. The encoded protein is CASSQLAGPQETQYF.

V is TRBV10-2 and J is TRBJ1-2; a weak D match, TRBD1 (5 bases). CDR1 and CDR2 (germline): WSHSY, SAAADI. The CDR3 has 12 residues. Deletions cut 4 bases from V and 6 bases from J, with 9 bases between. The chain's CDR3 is CASSGFRDGYTF. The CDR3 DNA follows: TGCGCCAGCAGTGGTTTCAGGGATGGCTACACCTTC.

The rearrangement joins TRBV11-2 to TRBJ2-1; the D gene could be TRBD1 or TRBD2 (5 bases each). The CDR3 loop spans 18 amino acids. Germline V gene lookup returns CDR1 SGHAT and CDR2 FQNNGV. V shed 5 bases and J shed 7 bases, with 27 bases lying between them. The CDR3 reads CASSPLKFSGDLRNEQFF. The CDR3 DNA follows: TGTGCCAGCAGCCCCCTTAAGTTTTCCGGGGACCTCAGGAATGAGCAGTTCTTC.

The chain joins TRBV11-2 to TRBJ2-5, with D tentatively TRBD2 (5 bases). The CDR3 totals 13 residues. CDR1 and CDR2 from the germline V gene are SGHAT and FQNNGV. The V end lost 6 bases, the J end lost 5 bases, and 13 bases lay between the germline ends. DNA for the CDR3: TGTGCCAGCAGGCACCTCTGGGAGGAGACCCAGTACTTC. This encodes CASRHLWEETQYF.